This TCR beta chain was recovered during a study of T cells in localized non-small cell lung cancer. The study, taken as a whole, reports: Elevated blood T cell density was associated with longer overall survival. The study sequenced only one region of the tumor. As a result, intratumor heterogeneity could not be excluded and remains possible. Within adjacent lung there appeared a median around 57 of the top 100 tumor clones. Uninvolved adjacent lung had higher T cell clonality than tumor and all other tissues.

This clone appeared once. Its antigen is still unknown. Some clones are missing from TCRdb's copy, which holds only in-frame ones; the method was immunoSEQ multiplex PCR. Of around 48,000 clones in the sample, about 80% were seen once. Source: peripheral blood, taken before any cancer treatment. The receptor was derived from a man between 40 and 75 years old with stage I squamous cell lung carcinoma.

The CDR3 bases are TGTGCAACCTCGACCCGGGGGGGCCACGGAAATGAGCAGTTCTTC. It translates to CATSTRGGHGNEQFF. V gene TRBV5-4 combines with J gene TRBJ2-1; 8 positions agree with TRBD2. This CDR3 has 15 residues. Germline V CDR1 and CDR2: SGHNT, YYREEE (reference sequence). Complete variable domain (other parts from reference TRBV5-4 and TRBJ2-1): ETGVTQSPTHLIKTRGQQVTLRCSSQSGHNTVSWYQQALGQGPQFIFQYYREEENGRGNFPPRFSGLQFPNYSSELNVNALELDDSALYLCATSTRGGHGNEQFFGPGTRLTVL.